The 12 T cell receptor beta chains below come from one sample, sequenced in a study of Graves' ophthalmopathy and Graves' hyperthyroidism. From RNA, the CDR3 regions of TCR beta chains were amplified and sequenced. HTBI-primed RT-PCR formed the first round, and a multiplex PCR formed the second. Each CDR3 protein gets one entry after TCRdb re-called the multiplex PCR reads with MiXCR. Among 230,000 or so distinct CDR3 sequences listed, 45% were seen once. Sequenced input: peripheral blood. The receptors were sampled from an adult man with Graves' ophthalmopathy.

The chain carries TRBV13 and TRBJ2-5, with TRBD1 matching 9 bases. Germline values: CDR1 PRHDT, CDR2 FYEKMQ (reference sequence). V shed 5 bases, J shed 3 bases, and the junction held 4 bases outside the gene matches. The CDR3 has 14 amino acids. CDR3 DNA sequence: TGTGCCAGCAGCGCAGGGACAGGGAAAGAGACCCAGTACTTC. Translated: CASSAGTGKETQYF. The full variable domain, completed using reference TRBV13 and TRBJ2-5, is AAGVIQSPRHLIKEKRETATLKCYPIPRHDTVYWYQQGPGQDPQFLISFYEKMQSDKGSIPDRFSAQQFSDYHSELNMSSLELGDSALYFCASSAGTGKETQYFGPGTRLLVL.

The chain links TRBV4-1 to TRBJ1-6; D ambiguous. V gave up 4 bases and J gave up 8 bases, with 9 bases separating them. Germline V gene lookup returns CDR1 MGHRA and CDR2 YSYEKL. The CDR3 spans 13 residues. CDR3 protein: CASSLGEDSPLHF. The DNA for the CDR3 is TGCGCCAGCAGCCTCGGGGAGGATTCACCCCTCCACTTT.

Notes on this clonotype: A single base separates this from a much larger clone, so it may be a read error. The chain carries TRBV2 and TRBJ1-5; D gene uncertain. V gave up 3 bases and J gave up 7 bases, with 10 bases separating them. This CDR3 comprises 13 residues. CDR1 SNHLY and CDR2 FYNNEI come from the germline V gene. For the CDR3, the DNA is TGTGCCAGCAGTGAGGCCGGGCACCAGCCCCAGCATTTT. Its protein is CASSEAGHQPQHF.

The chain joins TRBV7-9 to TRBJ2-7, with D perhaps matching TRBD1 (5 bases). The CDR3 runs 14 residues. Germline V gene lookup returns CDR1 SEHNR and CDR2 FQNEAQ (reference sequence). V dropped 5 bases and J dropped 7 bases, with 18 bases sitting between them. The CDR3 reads CASSQAQGPLEQYF. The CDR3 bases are TGTGCCAGCAGCCAGGCCCAGGGTCCCTTGGAGCAGTACTTC.

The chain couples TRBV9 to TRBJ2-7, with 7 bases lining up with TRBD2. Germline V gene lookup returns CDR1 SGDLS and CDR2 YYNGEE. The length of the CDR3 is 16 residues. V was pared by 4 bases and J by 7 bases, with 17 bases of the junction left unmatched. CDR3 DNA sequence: TGTGCCAGCAGCCCAAAATACACCCGCCTGGGGGGGGAGCAGTACTTC. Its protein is CASSPKYTRLGGEQYF.

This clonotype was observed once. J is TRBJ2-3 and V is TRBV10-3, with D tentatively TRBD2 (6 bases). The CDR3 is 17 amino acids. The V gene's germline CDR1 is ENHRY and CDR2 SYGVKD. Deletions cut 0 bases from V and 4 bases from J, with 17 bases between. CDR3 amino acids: CAISESQTSRPPDTQYF. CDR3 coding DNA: TGTGCCATCAGTGAGTCGCAGACTAGTCGGCCCCCAGATACGCAGTATTTT.

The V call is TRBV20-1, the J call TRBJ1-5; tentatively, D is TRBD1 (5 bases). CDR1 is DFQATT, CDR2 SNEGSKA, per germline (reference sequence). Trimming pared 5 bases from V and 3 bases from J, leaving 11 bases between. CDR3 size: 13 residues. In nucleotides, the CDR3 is TGCAGTGCTGCACAGGTCATCAATCAGCCCCAGCATTTT. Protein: CSAAQVINQPQHF.

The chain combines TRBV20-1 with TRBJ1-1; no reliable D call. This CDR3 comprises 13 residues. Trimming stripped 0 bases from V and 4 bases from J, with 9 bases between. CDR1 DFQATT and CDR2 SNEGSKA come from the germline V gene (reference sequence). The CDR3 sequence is CSARDSGSTEAFF. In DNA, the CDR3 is TGCAGTGCTAGAGATTCCGGGAGCACTGAAGCTTTCTTT.

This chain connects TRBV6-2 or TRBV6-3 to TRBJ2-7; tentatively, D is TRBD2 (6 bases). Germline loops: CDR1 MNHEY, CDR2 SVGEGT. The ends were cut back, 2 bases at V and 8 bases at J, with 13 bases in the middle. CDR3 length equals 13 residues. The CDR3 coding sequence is TGTGCCAGCAGTTACGGCGGGGCCTTGCAGCAGTACTTC. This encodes CASSYGGALQQYF.

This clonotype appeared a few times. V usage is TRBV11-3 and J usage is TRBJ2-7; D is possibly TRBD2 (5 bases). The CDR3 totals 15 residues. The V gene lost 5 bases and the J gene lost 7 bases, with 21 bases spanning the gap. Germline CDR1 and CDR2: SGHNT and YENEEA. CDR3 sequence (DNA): TGTGCCAGCAGCACCTTAGCCGGGTCCCGCGGGGAGCAGTACTTC. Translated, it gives CASSTLAGSRGEQYF.

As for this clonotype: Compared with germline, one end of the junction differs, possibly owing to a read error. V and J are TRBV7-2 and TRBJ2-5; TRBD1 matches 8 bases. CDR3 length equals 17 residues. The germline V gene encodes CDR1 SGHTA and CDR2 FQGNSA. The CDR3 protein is CASSHPSDRAYQETQYF. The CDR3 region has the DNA TGCGCCAGCAGCCACCCATCGGACAGGGCGTATCAAGAGACCCAGTACTTC.

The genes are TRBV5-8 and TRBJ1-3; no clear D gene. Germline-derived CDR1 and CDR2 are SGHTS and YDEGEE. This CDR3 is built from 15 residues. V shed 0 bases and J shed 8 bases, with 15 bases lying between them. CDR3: CASSLEVTYGYTIYF. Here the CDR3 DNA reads TGTGCCAGCAGCTTGGAAGTTACCTATGGCTACACCATATATTTT.